This T cell receptor beta chain is from a study of spatial heterogeneity in lung cancer (dated 2019 in TCRdb). About the full investigation: Beta-chain transcripts were consistently detected in greater numbers than alpha-chain transcripts, which likely reflects a higher abundance of beta-chain transcripts. Nonsynonymous mutation counts, determined by whole-exome sequencing of tumor tissue, were related to features of the TCR repertoire. At surgery, around 200 tumor regions, around 68 matched nontumor lung samples and fewer than 60 PBMC samples were TCR-sequenced for both alpha and beta chains. TCR alpha and beta repertoires were quantitatively compared across multiple tumor regions, matched nontumor lung and blood in non-small cell lung cancer. In the raw uncorrected reads, each unique combination of TCR and UMI appeared on average more than ten times.

The germline V end is reduced by 4 bases and the J end by 4 bases; junction bases left unmatched: 7. From the cysteine through the phenylalanine, the CDR3 covers 15 amino acids. Of all the DNA, just the CDR3 is kept, 45 bases in frame from base 1. CDR1 SGHRS and CDR2 YFSETQ are derived from the germline V gene. As to this clonotype: It has no known antigen specificity. Base qualities are not recorded, but no much larger clone differs from it by a single base.

General study outcomes and caveats: Confirming at a functional level the hypothesis that regional TCRs recognize regional mutations was considered to require additional single-cell paired TCR alpha and beta sequencing. Ubiquitous expanded tumor TCRs were detected in blood more often at tumor resection than at routine follow-up.

What the time point label conveys for this sample: sample taken at primary tumor resection. The donors were fewer than 90 patients from the lung TRACERx cohort who had early-stage, untreated non-small cell lung cancer. Without any cell sorting, TCR sequencing was performed on whole RNA extracted either from tumor and nontumor lung tissue or from cryopreserved PBMC samples. Only patients with enough RNA available from two or more tumor regions were chosen for TCR sequencing. Libraries were made using 5' RACE. Data came from a NextSeq 500. The TCR library protocol attached a unique molecular identifier to each TCR cDNA molecule to allow correction of PCR and sequencing errors. The published analysis was carried out like this. TCR identification, UMI-based error correction and CDR3 extraction were all carried out with Decombinator tools. Expanded TCRs were defined as those above a frequency of 2 per 1,000, corresponding to the top 1% of the tumor frequency distribution. Each repertoire was subsampled 100 times to 5,000 TCRs, after which Renyi diversity was computed with the R vegan package. CDR3 similarity networks were constructed using string-kernel similarity of amino acid triplets, with links drawn between CDR3s whose pairwise similarity was above 0.82. TCRdb reprocessing: public reads trimmed at Q25 with fastp, clones called with MiXCR, in-frame beta chains kept. CDR3 protein sequences are deduplicated, and each keeps its most common genes and DNA. TCRdb's processing, not the study's, gives the V and J calls here. Here the sample has under 50,000 distinct CDR3 sequences; roughly 5.4% occur a single time. Approximately 24% of the sample rests with the top ten.

This TCR was sampled from a female donor with early-stage non-small cell lung cancer. The sequence is built from TRBV5-1 and TRBJ1-1, with 10 bases in between that match TRBD1. Here the sequenced sample was PBMCs, taken at surgery. The nucleotide sequence is given as TGCGCCAGCAGCACGGGACAGGGGATCGGCACTGAAGCTTTCTTT. Translated, it gives CASSTGQGIGTEAFF.